Following are 27 T cell receptor beta chains from one sample sequenced in a study of cytomegalovirus exposure and HLA in healthy donors (dated by TCRdb to 2016 to 2017). The library was made by the immunoSEQ multiplex PCR assay. For the multiplex PCR, a mixture combining 60 forward primers for TCR Vbeta segments and 13 reverse primers for TCR Jbeta segments was used. Drawn from immuneACCESS, this table holds only the in-frame rearrangements with V and J called that TCRdb kept. Clones are partly lost; checked studies trace under half to an unresolved V gene and leave the rest unexplained. Within this sample are roughly 290,000 clones, with 70% to 90% of them counted one time only. Approximately 2.4% of the sample is held by the ten biggest clonotypes. Sequencing input: PBMCs. Every receptor here comes from a woman under 30 in good health and CMV-seronegative.

The V and J genes are TRBV19 and TRBJ1-1, with TRBD1 identical over 8 bases. This CDR3 is built from 16 residues. The V gene end was trimmed by 2 bases and the J gene end by 2 bases; junction bases not matched to a gene: 7. Germline V gene lookup returns CDR1 LNHDA and CDR2 SQIVND (reference sequence). CDR3 amino acids: CASSIRGQVLNTEAFF. CDR3 coding DNA: TGTGCCAGTAGTATAAGGGGACAGGTTCTTAACACTGAAGCTTTCTTT. Variable domain in full (rest from reference TRBV19 and TRBJ1-1): DGGITQSPKYLFRKEGQNVTLSCEQNLNHDAMYWYRQDPGQGLRLIYYSQIVNDFQKGDIAEGYSVSREKKESFPLTVTSAQKNPTAFYLCASSIRGQVLNTEAFFGQGTRLTVV.

The chain employs TRBV10-2 and TRBJ1-5; D not resolved. Between the trimmed V and J ends, which lost 2 bases and 2 bases, there was a span of 10 bases. This CDR3 region has 15 residues. The germline CDR1 and CDR2 sequences are WSHSY and SAAADI. This CDR3 reads CASSEARSGNQPQHF. The CDR3 coding sequence is TGCGCCAGCAGTGAGGCCCGCTCGGGCAATCAGCCCCAGCATTTT.

The chain is built from TRBV19 and TRBJ1-2; 8 nucleotides line up with TRBD1. With 4 bases clipped from V and 5 bases from J, the junction kept 12 bases outside the gene matches. Looked up from germline, CDR1 is LNHDA and CDR2 is SQIVND (reference sequence). The CDR3 contains 16 residues. CDR3 region: CASSNGQGSLAYGYTF. CDR3 bases: TGTGCCAGTAGTAACGGACAGGGTTCTCTCGCGTATGGCTACACCTTC.

This chain uses TRBV6-5 with TRBJ1-1, with TRBD1 matching over 7 bases. Germline CDR1 reads MNHEY; CDR2 reads SVGAGI. CDR3 length: 15 amino acids. J gave up 0 bases and V 5 bases, and 6 bases lay outside the gene matches. The CDR3 coding sequence is TGTGCCAGCAGTCGAGAACAGGGGCTGAACACTGAAGCTTTCTTT. Protein sequence: CASSREQGLNTEAFF.

V usage is TRBV5-6 and J usage is TRBJ2-3, with D unclear. The CDR3 loop spans 13 amino acids. The V and J ends lost 2 bases and 1 base respectively, with 5 bases between them. Per the germline V gene, CDR1 is SGHDT and CDR2 is YYEEEE. The CDR3 here is CASSFTGTDTQYF. The DNA for the CDR3 is TGTGCCAGCAGCTTTACTGGCACAGATACGCAGTATTTT. Combining the CDR3 with reference TRBV5-6 and TRBJ2-3 gives the whole variable domain DAGVTQSPTHLIKTRGQQVTLRCSPKSGHDTVSWYQQALGQGPQFIFQYYEEEERQRGNFPDRFSGHQFPNYSSELNVNALLLGDSALYLCASSFTGTDTQYFGPGTRLTVL.

To note about this clone: Different DNA sequences within this sample yield the same CDR3. The chain joins TRBV5-1 to TRBJ1-1; TRBD1 matches at 7 bases. The CDR3 has 14 residues. Germline lookup yields CDR1 SGHRS and CDR2 YFSETQ. The J segment lost 2 bases and the V segment lost 3 bases, leaving 4 bases of the junction unmatched. The chain's CDR3 is CASSSTGVNTEAFF. The CDR3, as DNA: TGCGCCAGCAGCTCAACAGGGGTCAACACTGAAGCTTTCTTT.

The rearrangement joins TRBV6-1 to TRBJ1-2; TRBD1 matches at 8 bases. The length of the CDR3 is 14 residues. After removal of 6 bases from V and 0 bases from J, the junction contained 3 bases not matched to a gene. In germline, CDR1 is MNHNS, CDR2 SASEGT. CDR3 region: CASRDRASNYGYTF. CDR3 sequence (DNA): TGTGCCAGCAGGGACAGGGCCTCTAACTATGGCTACACCTTC.

This clone was detected only once. Other DNA sequences in this specimen translate into the identical CDR3. The chain joins TRBV5-1 to TRBJ1-1; TRBD1 aligns across 7 bases. Losses at the gene ends were 4 bases for V and 1 base for J; bases not matched to a gene: 4. The CDR3 runs 14 residues. Germline loops: CDR1 SGHRS, CDR2 YFSETQ. Written as DNA, the CDR3 is TGCGCCAGCAGCGCTGGGACAGCGAACACTGAAGCTTTCTTT. As protein: CASSAGTANTEAFF.

The chain links TRBV29-1 to TRBJ1-1, with TRBD1 matching over 8 bases. The V gene's germline CDR1 is SQVTM and CDR2 ANQGSEA. This CDR3 region has 16 residues. With V trimmed by 0 bases and J by 3 bases, 9 bases remained unmatched. CDR3 residues: CSVEDVGNRGDTEAFF. CDR3 nucleotide sequence: TGCAGCGTTGAAGATGTTGGGAACAGGGGGGACACTGAAGCTTTCTTT.

The V call is TRBV10-3, the J call TRBJ2-1; 9 bases fit TRBD1. The germline V gene encodes CDR1 ENHRY and CDR2 SYGVKD. V was clipped by 5 bases and J by 7 bases; unmatched bases: 3. CDR3 length: 13 residues. The DNA of the CDR3 is TGTGCCATCAGTCCGGGACAGGGTAATGAGCAGTTCTTC. This codes for CAISPGQGNEQFF.

CDR3 nucleotide sequence: TGCGCCAGCAGCTTGGAGCGTAACACCGGGGAGCTGTTTTTT. Protein: CASSLERNTGELFF. The chain has TRBV5-1 and TRBJ2-2, with no clear D. The germline gives CDR1 SGHRS, CDR2 YFSETQ. V lost 0 bases, J lost 2 bases, and 5 bases lay in between. The CDR3 has 14 residues.

The chain recombines TRBV19 with TRBJ1-4, with D perhaps TRBD1 (5 bases). The V gene lost 1 base and the J gene lost 3 bases, with 9 bases spanning the gap. Germline V gene lookup returns CDR1 LNHDA and CDR2 SQIVND (reference sequence). This CDR3 comprises 15 residues. The DNA for the CDR3 is TGTGCCAGTAGTATAGGGGGCCCGTCTAATGAAAAACTGTTTTTT. Encoded protein: CASSIGGPSNEKLFF.

In its sample, this clone was seen a few times. The genes are TRBV5-8 and TRBJ1-4, with a tentative D call TRBD1 (6 bases). CDR3 length: 15 amino acids. V gave up 4 bases and J gave up 3 bases, with 13 bases separating them. From germline, CDR1 is SGHTS and CDR2 YDEGEE. Here the CDR3 reads CASSERGAANEKLFF. The CDR3 nucleotides are TGTGCCAGCAGCGAGCGGGGGGCAGCTAATGAAAAACTGTTTTTT. Full variable domain (missing parts from reference TRBV5-8 and TRBJ1-4): EAGVTQSPTHLIKTRGQQATLRCSPISGHTSVYWYQQALGLGLQFLLWYDEGEERNRGNFPPRFSGRQFPNYSSELNVNALELEDSALYLCASSERGAANEKLFFGSGTQLSVL.

The CDR3 sequence: CASSLGTGGGNEQFF. The CDR3 nucleotides read TGTGCCAGCAGCTTAGGGACAGGGGGTGGGAATGAGCAGTTCTTC. The rearrangement links TRBV7-3 to TRBJ2-1; 11 positions match TRBD1. V shed 2 bases and J 7 bases; nucleotides not matched to a gene: 4. This CDR3 is built from 15 residues. Germline V gives CDR1 SGHTA, CDR2 FQGTGA.

CDR3 sequence (DNA): TGCGCCAGTATCTACAGGGGAGATACGCAGTATTTT. This sequence encodes CASIYRGDTQYF. This chain links TRBV10-1 with TRBJ2-3; 7 positions match TRBD1. The CDR3 totals 12 residues. The J segment lost 5 bases and the V segment lost 9 bases, leaving 5 bases of the junction unmatched. The germline CDR1 and CDR2 sequences are WNHNN and SYGVQD (reference sequence).

This chain connects TRBV15 to TRBJ2-7; D is unclear. Germline CDR1 LNHNV, CDR2 YYDKDF (reference sequence). The CDR3 has 16 residues. Between the trimmed V and J ends, which lost 5 bases and 3 bases, there was a span of 20 bases. The CDR3 nucleotides read TGTGCCACCAGCCGACCGCCGGGTATTGTGGACTACGAGCAGTACTTC. This sequence encodes CATSRPPGIVDYEQYF.

This chain joins TRBV9 and TRBJ2-1, with TRBD1 matching over 10 bases. Germline CDR1 is SGDLS and CDR2 is YYNGEE. Trimming at V came to 3 bases and at J to 4 bases, leaving 4 bases not matched to a gene. This CDR3 contains 15 residues. In nucleotides, the CDR3 is TGTGCCAGCAGCGACTGGGACAGGGGTTACAATGAGCAGTTCTTC. Amino acid sequence: CASSDWDRGYNEQFF.

The chain is built from TRBV18 and TRBJ1-5, with D possibly TRBD1 on 6 matching bases. The CDR3 totals 14 residues. Trimming took off 4 bases at V and 6 bases at J, with 13 bases between the two ends. Germline V CDR1 and CDR2: KGHSH, LQKENI. CDR3 sequence reads: CASSHGEGGQPQHF. The CDR3 DNA sequence: TGTGCCAGCTCACATGGGGAGGGGGGTCAGCCCCAGCATTTT.

This sequence joins TRBV30 and TRBJ1-2; 7 bases align to TRBD1. The germline V gene encodes CDR1 GTSNPN and CDR2 SVGIG (reference sequence). V gave up 5 bases and J gave up 5 bases; unmatched junction bases: 8. The length of the CDR3 is 13 residues. The CDR3 here is CAWDLTGKYGYTF. CDR3 coding DNA: TGTGCCTGGGACCTGACAGGGAAATATGGCTACACCTTC. The full variable domain, its missing parts supplied by reference TRBV30 and TRBJ1-2, is SQTIHQWPATLVQPVGSPLSLECTVEGTSNPNLYWYRQAAGRGLQLLFYSVGIGQISSEVPQNLSASRPQDRQFILSSKKLLLSDSGFYLCAWDLTGKYGYTFGSGTRLTVV.

The chain combines TRBV10-1 with TRBJ2-1, with D possibly being TRBD2 (6 bases). V was cut by 6 bases and J by 0 bases, with 9 bases left in between. The germline CDR1 and CDR2 sequences are WNHNN and SYGVQD (reference sequence). This CDR3 is built from 14 residues. CDR3 in DNA: TGCGCCAGCAGCGCCGGGGGCTCCTACAATGAGCAGTTCTTC. Protein sequence: CASSAGGSYNEQFF.

The chain recombines TRBV2 with TRBJ1-2; no firm D call. The V and J ends lost 3 bases and 6 bases respectively, with 17 bases between them. Per the germline V gene, CDR1 is SNHLY and CDR2 is FYNNEI. The CDR3 is 15 residues long. The DNA for the CDR3 is TGTGCCAGCAGTGATCCTGTAGCCCTAGTCAATGGCTACACCTTC. Its protein product is CASSDPVALVNGYTF.

The chain couples TRBV6-5 to TRBJ1-2; D perhaps matches TRBD1 (6 bases). V was shortened by 5 bases and J by 4 bases, with 11 bases between the two germline ends. The CDR3 has 13 amino acids. Germline V lookup: CDR1 MNHEY, CDR2 SVGAGI. The CDR3 DNA reads as TGTGCCAGCAGTATCGGACAGAGCTATGGCTACACCTTC. As protein: CASSIGQSYGYTF.

This clone has just one count. The rearrangement joins TRBV9 to TRBJ2-7; 8 bases line up with TRBD1. CDR1 is SGDLS, CDR2 YYNGEE, per germline. After removal of 0 bases from V and 6 bases from J, the junction contained 8 bases not matched to a gene. The CDR3 is 15 amino acids. The CDR3 nucleotides are TGTGCCAGCAGCGTAGACGACAGGGGTATACGCGAGCAGTACTTC. As protein: CASSVDDRGIREQYF. The variable domain in full, completed from reference TRBV9 and TRBJ2-7, reads DSGVTQTPKHLITATGQRVTLRCSPRSGDLSVYWYQQSLDQGLQFLIQYYNGEERAKGNILERFSAQQFPDLHSELNLSSLELGDSALYFCASSVDDRGIREQYFGPGTRLTVT.

V and J are TRBV27 and TRBJ2-7; the D gene is possibly TRBD1 (6 bases). Germline loops: CDR1 MNHEY, CDR2 SMNVEV (reference sequence). The V end was cut by 3 bases, the J end by 0 bases, with 9 bases between. The CDR3 length is 14 residues. The CDR3 region has the DNA TGTGCCAGCAGTTTCGGGACACCCTCCTACGAGCAGTACTTC. Translated, it gives CASSFGTPSYEQYF.

On this clone: Germline and junction disagree at one end, which may indicate a read error. The chain employs TRBV7-9 and TRBJ2-2, with a possible D match to TRBD2 (5 bases). Germline V CDR1 and CDR2: SEHNR, FQNEAQ (reference sequence). This CDR3 is built from 15 residues. The CDR3 sequence is CSSSFGGPSTGELFF. The CDR3 DNA reads as TGTTCCAGCAGCTTTGGCGGGCCCAGCACCGGGGAGCTGTTTTTT.

V gene TRBV11-2 combines with J gene TRBJ1-2; 8 positions match TRBD1. The germline CDR1 and CDR2 sequences are SGHAT and FQNNGV. This CDR3 is built from 14 residues. The trim removed 5 bases at V and 7 bases at J, leaving 9 bases unmatched. The DNA for the CDR3 is TGTGCCAGCAGCCCCGGGCAGGGGGCGCGTGGCTACACCTTC. Translating it yields CASSPGQGARGYTF.

V gene TRBV29-1 combines with J gene TRBJ2-3, with TRBD2 matching over 8 bases. The CDR3 extends over 17 amino acids. Looked up from germline, CDR1 is SQVTM and CDR2 is ANQGSEA. Trimming cost V 7 bases and J 3 bases; bases outside gene matches: 18. The CDR3 is CSAGGRVGGVSTDTQYF. CDR3 sequence (DNA): TGCAGCGCCGGGGGTAGGGTCGGGGGGGTGAGTACAGATACGCAGTATTTT.